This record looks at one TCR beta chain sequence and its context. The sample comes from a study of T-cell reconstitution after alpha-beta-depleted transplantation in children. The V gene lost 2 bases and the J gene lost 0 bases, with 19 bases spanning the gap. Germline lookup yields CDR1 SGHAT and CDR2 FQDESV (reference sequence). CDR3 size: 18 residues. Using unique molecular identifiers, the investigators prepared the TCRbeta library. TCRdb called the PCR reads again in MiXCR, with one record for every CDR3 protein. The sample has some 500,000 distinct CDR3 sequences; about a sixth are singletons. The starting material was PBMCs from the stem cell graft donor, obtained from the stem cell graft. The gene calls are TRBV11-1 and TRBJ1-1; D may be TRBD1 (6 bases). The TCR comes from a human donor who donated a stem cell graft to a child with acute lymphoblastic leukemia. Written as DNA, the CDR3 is TGTGCCAGCAGCTTACCCGACAGGCCCCTGAGGATGAACACTGAAGCTTTCTTT. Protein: CASSLPDRPLRMNTEAFF.